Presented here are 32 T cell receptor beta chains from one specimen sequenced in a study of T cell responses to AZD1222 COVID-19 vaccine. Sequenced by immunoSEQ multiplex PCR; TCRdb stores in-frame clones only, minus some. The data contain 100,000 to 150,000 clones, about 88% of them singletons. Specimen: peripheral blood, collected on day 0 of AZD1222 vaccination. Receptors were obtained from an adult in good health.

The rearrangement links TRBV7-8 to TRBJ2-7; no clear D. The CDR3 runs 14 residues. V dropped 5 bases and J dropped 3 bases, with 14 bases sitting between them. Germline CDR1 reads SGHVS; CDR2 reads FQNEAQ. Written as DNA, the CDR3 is TGTGCCAGCAGCACGCCGATGTACAGCTACGAGCAGTACTTC. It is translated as CASSTPMYSYEQYF.

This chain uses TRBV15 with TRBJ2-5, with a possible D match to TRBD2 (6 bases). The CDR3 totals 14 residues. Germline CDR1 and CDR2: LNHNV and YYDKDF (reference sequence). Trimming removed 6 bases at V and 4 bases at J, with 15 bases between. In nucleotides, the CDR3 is TGTGCCACCAGGGACGGACTACTGGGAGAGACCCAGTACTTC. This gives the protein CATRDGLLGETQYF.

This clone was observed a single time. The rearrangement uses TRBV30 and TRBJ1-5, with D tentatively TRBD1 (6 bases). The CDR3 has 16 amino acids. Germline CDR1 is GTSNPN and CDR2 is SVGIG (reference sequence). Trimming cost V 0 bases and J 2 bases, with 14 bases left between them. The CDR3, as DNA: TGTGCCTGGAGTGTCGAGGGGGGATGGGGCAATCAGCCCCAGCATTTT. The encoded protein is CAWSVEGGWGNQPQHF.

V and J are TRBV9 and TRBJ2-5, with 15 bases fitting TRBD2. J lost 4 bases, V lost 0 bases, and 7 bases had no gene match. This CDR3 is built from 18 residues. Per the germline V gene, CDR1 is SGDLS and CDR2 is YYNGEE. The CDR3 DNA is TGTGCCAGCAGCGTAGACCCCCGGACTAGCGGGAGGGGAGAGACCCAGTACTTC. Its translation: CASSVDPRTSGRGETQYF.

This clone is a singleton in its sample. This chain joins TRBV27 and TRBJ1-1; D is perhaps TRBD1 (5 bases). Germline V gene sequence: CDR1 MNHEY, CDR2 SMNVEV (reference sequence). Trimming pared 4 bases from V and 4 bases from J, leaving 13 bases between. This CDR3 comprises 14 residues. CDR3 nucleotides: TGTGCCAGCAGTTGGGAGGCGAGGGGCACTGAAGCTTTCTTT. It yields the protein CASSWEARGTEAFF.

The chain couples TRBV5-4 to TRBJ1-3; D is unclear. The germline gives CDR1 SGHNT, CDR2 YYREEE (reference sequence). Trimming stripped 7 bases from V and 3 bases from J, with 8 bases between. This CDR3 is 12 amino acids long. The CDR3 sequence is CASRGRGNTIYF. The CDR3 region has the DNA TGTGCCAGCCGGGGTCGTGGAAACACCATATATTTT. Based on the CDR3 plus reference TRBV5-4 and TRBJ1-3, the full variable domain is ETGVTQSPTHLIKTRGQQVTLRCSSQSGHNTVSWYQQALGQGPQFIFQYYREEENGRGNFPPRFSGLQFPNYSSELNVNALELDDSALYLCASRGRGNTIYFGEGSWLTVV.

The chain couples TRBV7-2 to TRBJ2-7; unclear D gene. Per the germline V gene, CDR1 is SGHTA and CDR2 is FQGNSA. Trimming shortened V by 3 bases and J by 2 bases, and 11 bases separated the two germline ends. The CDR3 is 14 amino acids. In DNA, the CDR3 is TGTGCCAGCAGCTTCACCCAGGACCCCTACGAGCAGTACTTC. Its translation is CASSFTQDPYEQYF.

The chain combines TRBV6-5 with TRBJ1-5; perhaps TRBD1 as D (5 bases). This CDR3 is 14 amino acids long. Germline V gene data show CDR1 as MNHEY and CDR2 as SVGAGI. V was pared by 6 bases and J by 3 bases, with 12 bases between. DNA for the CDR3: TGTGCCAGCAGGGATGGACACACCAATCAGCCCCAGCATTTT. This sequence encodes CASRDGHTNQPQHF.

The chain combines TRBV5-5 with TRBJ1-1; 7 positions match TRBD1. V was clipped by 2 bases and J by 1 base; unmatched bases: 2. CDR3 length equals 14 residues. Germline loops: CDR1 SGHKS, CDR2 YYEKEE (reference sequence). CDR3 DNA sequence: TGTGCCAGCAGCTTAGGGACAGAGAACACTGAAGCTTTCTTT. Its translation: CASSLGTENTEAFF.

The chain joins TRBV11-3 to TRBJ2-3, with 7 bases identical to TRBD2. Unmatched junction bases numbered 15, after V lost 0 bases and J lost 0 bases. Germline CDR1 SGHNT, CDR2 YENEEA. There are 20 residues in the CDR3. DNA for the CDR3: TGTGCCAGCAGCTTAGATTCACGGCTAGCGGATCAGGGAAGCACAGATACGCAGTATTTT. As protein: CASSLDSRLADQGSTDTQYF.

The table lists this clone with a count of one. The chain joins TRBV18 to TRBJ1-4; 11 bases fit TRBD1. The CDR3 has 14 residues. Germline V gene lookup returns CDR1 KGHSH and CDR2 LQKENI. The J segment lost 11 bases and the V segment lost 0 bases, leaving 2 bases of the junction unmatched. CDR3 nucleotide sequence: TGTGCCAGCTCACCACCGGGACAGGGGGATAAACTGTTTTTT. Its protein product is CASSPPGQGDKLFF.

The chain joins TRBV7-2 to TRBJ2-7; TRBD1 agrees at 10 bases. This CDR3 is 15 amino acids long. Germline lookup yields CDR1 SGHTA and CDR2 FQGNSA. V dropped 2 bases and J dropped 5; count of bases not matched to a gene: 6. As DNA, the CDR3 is TGTGCCAGCAGCTTACCGACAGGGGGCTTCCACGAGCAGTACTTC. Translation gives CASSLPTGGFHEQYF. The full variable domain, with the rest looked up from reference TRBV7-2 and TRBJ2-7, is GAGVSQSPSNKVTEKGKDVELRCDPISGHTALYWYRQSLGQGLEFLIYFQGNSAPDKSGLPSDRFSAERTGGSVSTLTIQRTQQEDSAVYLCASSLPTGGFHEQYFGPGTRLTVT.

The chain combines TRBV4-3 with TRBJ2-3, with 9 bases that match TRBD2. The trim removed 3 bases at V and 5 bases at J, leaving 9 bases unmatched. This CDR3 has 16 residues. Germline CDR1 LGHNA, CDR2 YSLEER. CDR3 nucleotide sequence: TGCGCCAGCAGCCATATTTTAGCGGGAGAAGGAGATACGCAGTATTTT. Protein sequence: CASSHILAGEGDTQYF.

The CDR3 here is CASSFPGGGYNEQFF. The CDR3 DNA sequence: TGTGCCAGCAGTTTCCCAGGGGGCGGTTACAATGAGCAGTTCTTC. The V gene is TRBV28, the J gene TRBJ2-1; the match to TRBD1 covers 8 bases. CDR1 and CDR2 (germline): MDHEN, SYDVKM. After removal of 3 bases from V and 4 bases from J, the junction contained 5 bases not matched to a gene. This CDR3 is built from 15 residues.

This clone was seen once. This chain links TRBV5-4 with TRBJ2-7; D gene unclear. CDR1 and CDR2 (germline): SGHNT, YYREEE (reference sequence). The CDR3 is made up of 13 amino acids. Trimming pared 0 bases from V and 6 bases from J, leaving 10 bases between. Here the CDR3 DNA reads TGTGCCAGCAGCTTGGTTGCGGTGGGCGAGCAGTACTTC. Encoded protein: CASSLVAVGEQYF.

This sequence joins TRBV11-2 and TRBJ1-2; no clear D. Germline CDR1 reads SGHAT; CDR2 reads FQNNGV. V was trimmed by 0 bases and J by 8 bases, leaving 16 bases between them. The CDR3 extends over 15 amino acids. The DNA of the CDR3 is TGTGCCAGCAGCTTAGAGGGAGGCGGCGGGTACGGCTACACCTTC. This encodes CASSLEGGGGYGYTF. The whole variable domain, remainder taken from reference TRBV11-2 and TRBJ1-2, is EAGVAQSPRYKIIEKRQSVAFWCNPISGHATLYWYQQILGQGPKLLIQFQNNGVVDDSQLPKDRFSAERLKGVDSTLKIQPAKLEDSAVYLCASSLEGGGGYGYTFGSGTRLTVV.

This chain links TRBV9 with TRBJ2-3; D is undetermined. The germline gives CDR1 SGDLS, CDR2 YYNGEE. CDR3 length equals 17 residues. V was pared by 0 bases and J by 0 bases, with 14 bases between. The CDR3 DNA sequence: TGTGCCAGCAGCGTAGCCATCCTACAAACTAGCACAGATACGCAGTATTTT. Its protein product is CASSVAILQTSTDTQYF. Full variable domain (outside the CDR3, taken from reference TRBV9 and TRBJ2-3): DSGVTQTPKHLITATGQRVTLRCSPRSGDLSVYWYQQSLDQGLQFLIQYYNGEERAKGNILERFSAQQFPDLHSELNLSSLELGDSALYFCASSVAILQTSTDTQYFGPGTRLTVL.

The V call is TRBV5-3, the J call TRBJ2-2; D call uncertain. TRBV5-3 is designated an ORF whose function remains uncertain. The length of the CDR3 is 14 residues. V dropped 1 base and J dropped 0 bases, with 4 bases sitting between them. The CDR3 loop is CARSLCPNTGELFF. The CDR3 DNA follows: TGTGCCAGAAGCTTGTGTCCGAACACCGGGGAGCTGTTTTTT.

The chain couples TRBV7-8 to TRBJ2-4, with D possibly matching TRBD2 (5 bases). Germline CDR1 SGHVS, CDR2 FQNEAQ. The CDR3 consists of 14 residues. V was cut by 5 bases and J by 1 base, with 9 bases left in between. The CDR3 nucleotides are TGTGCCAGCAGCGCATGGGAGGCCAAAAACATTCAGTACTTC. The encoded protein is CASSAWEAKNIQYF.

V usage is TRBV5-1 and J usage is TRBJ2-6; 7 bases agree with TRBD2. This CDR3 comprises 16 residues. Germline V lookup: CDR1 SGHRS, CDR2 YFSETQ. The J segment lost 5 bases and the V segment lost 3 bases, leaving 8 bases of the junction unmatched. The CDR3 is CASSSEPGTRANVLTF. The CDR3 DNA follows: TGCGCCAGCAGCTCAGAGCCCGGGACTAGGGCCAACGTCCTGACTTTC.

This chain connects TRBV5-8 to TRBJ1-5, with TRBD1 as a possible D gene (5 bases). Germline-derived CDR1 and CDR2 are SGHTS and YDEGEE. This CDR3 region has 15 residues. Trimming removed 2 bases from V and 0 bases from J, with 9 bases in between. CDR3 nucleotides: TGTGCCAGCAGCTTCCAGGGTTATAGCAATCAGCCCCAGCATTTT. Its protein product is CASSFQGYSNQPQHF.

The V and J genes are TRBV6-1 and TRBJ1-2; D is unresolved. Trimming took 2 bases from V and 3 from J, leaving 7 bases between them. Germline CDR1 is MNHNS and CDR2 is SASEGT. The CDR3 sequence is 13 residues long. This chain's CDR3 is CASSEMDYYGYTF. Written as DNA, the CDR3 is TGTGCCAGCAGTGAAATGGACTACTATGGCTACACCTTC.

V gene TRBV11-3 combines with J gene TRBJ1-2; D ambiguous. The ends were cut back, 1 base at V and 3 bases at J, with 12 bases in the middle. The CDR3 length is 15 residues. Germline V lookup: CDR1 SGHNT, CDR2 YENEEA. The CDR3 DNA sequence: TGTGCCAGCAGCTTAGGGGTTCTTGGTCACTATGGCTACACCTTC. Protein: CASSLGVLGHYGYTF.

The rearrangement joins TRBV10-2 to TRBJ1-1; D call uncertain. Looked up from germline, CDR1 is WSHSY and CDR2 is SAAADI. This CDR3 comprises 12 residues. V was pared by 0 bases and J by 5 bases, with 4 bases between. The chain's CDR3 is CASSESGTEAFF. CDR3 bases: TGCGCCAGCAGTGAGTCTGGAACTGAAGCTTTCTTT.

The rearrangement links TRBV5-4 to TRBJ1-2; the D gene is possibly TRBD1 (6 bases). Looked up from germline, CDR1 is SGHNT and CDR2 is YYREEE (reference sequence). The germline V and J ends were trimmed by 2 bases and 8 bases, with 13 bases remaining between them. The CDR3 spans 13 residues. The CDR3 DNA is TGTGCCAGCAGCTTCTCACAGGGATCCGGCTACACCTTC. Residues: CASSFSQGSGYTF.

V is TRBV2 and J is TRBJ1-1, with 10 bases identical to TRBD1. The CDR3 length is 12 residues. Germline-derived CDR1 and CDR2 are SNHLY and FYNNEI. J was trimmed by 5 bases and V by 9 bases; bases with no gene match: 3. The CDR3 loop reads CARTGGYTEAFF. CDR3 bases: TGTGCCAGGACAGGGGGCTATACTGAAGCTTTCTTT.

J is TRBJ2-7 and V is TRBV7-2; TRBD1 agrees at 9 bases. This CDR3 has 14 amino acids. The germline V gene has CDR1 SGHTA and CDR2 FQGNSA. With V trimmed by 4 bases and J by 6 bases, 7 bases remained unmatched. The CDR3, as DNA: TGTGCCAGCAGCTCCCGGGACAGGGCGTCCGAGCAGTACTTC. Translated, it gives CASSSRDRASEQYF.

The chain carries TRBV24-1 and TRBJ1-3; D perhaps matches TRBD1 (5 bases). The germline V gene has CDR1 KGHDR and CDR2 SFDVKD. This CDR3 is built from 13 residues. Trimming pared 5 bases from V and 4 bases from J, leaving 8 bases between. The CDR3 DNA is TGTGCCACCAGTGCAGGGTTCGGAAACACCATATATTTT. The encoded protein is CATSAGFGNTIYF.

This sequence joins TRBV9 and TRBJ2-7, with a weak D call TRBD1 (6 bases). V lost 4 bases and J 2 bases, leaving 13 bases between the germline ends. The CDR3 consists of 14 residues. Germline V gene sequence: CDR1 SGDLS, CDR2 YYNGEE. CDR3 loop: CASSNIPGAYEQYF. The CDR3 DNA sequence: TGTGCCAGCAGCAACATACCAGGGGCCTACGAGCAGTACTTC.

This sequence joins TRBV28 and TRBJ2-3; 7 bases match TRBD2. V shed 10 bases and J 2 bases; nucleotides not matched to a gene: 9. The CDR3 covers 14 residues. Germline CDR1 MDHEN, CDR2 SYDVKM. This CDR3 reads CATGLLAVTDTQYF. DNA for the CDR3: TGTGCCACCGGTCTCCTAGCGGTCACAGATACGCAGTATTTT.

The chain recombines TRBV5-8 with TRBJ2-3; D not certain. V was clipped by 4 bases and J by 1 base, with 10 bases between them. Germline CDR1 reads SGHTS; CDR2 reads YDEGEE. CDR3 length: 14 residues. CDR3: CASSRKDRTDTQYF. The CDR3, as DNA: TGTGCCAGCAGCCGGAAGGATCGCACAGATACGCAGTATTTT.

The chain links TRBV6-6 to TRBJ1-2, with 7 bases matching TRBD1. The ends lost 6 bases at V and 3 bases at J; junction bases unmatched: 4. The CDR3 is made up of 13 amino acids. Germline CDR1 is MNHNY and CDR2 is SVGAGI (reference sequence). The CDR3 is CASSPTGDYGYTF. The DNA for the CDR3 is TGTGCCAGCAGCCCCACAGGGGACTATGGCTACACCTTC.